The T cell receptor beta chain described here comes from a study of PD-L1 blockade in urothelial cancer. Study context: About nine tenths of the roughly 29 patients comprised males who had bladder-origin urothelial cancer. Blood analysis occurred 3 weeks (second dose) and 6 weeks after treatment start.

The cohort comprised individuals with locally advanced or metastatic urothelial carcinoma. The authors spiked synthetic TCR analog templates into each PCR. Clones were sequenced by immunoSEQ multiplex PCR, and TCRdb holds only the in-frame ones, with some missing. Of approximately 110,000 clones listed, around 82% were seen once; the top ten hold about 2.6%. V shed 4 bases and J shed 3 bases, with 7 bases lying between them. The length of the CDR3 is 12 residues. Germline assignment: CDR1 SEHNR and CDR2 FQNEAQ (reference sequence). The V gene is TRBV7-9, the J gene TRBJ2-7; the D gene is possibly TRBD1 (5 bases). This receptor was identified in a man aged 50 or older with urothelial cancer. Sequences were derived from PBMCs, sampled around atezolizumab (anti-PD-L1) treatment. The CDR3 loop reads CASSWTNYEQYF. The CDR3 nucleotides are TGTGCCAGCAGCTGGACAAACTACGAGCAGTACTTC.